What follows describes a single TCR beta chain. This record comes from a study of blood T cell repertoires in COVID-19. In the study overall: Collection of acute and convalescent COVID-19 samples took place in the United States, Italy and Spain. Sample material is recorded as cDNA or gDNA derived from T cells, B-cell-depleted T cells, or PBMCs.

Per the study methods: From reference gene primer amplification, estimates of nucleated cell counts were derived. Profiling relied on immunoSEQ multiplex PCR, and the TCRdb table lists in-frame clones only, not all of them. V, J and clone size were drawn from that table, and D and trimming were deduced from the DNA. The sample contains 200,000 to 300,000 clones, 75% to 85% of which appear only once. The V gene's germline CDR1 is SGHTA and CDR2 FQGNSA. J was trimmed by 2 bases and V by 4 bases; bases with no gene match: 16. This CDR3 comprises 19 residues. The chain has TRBV7-2 and TRBJ2-5, with 10 bases lining up with TRBD1. This TCR was sampled from an older woman with active or convalescent COVID-19. Material for sequencing was peripheral blood. The CDR3, as DNA: TGTGCCAGCAGCTACGACAGGGGGCGCGGGTCCACATTACAAGAGACCCAGTACTTC. Protein sequence: CASSYDRGRGSTLQETQYF.